Listed below are T cell receptor beta chains from one sample, sequenced in a study of cytomegalovirus exposure and HLA in healthy donors. Measured with immunoSEQ multiplex PCR; TCRdb has only the in-frame clones, and not every one. The sample comprises roughly 160,000 clones, roughly 80% of which are singletons, and 2.4% rests with the top ten. The sample taken for sequencing was PBMCs. The source of these receptors is a male donor in good health and CMV-seronegative. Each CDR3 is given with its conserved first and last residue. The D gene is left open where the match is weak. Size tells how often a clone was seen (once, few, many) or the class of an expanded clone, and some rows leave it out.

j_gene: TRBJ2-5; abundance: NA; v_gene: TRBV4-1; d_gene: TRBD2; CDR3nt: TGCGCCAGCAGCCAAGAGGTCACTAGCGGGGGAAGCTCGTACCAAGAGACCCAGTACTTC; CDR3aa: CASSQEVTSGGSSYQETQYF
j_gene: TRBJ2-4; abundance: NA; v_gene: TRBV4-1; d_gene: TRBD2; CDR3nt: TGCGCCAGCAGCCAAGGTGGCGGGAGGGCGGTAGCCAAAAACATTCAGTACTTC; CDR3aa: CASSQGGGRAVAKNIQYF
j_gene: TRBJ1-1; abundance: NA; v_gene: TRBV29-1; d_gene: NA; CDR3nt: TGCAGCGTTCCTGGCGGCCAAGCCAGAGGTACTGAAGCTTTCTTT; CDR3aa: CSVPGGQARGTEAFF
j_gene: TRBJ1-5; abundance: once; v_gene: TRBV30; d_gene: NA; CDR3nt: TGTGCCTGGACCCCCGCGGGGGGCGGCTGGGTGGGGGGGAATCAGCCCCAGCATTTT; CDR3aa: CAWTPAGGGWVGGNQPQHF
j_gene: TRBJ1-1; abundance: few; v_gene: TRBV10-2; d_gene: TRBD1; CDR3nt: TGCGCCAGCAGTGAAACCAGGGGGGATTTGTCTGAAGCTTTCTTT; CDR3aa: CASSETRGDLSEAFF
j_gene: TRBJ2-7; abundance: NA; v_gene: TRBV28; d_gene: NA; CDR3nt: TGTGCCAGCAGTGTTTCAGGGTTAGGCGAGCAGTACTTC; CDR3aa: CASSVSGLGEQYF
j_gene: TRBJ2-7; abundance: few; v_gene: TRBV4-1; d_gene: TRBD1; CDR3nt: TGCGCCAGCAGCCAACCAGACAGGGCCTACGAGCAGTACTTC; CDR3aa: CASSQPDRAYEQYF
j_gene: TRBJ1-1; abundance: few; v_gene: TRBV5-4; d_gene: TRBD1; CDR3nt: TGTGCCAGCAGCGGACGGACAGGGGCGAACACTGAAGCTTTCTTT; CDR3aa: CASSGRTGANTEAFF
j_gene: TRBJ1-5; abundance: once; v_gene: TRBV7-8; d_gene: TRBD1; CDR3nt: TGTGCCAGCAGCCAGGGGGCAGATAGCAATCAGCCCCAGCATTTT; CDR3aa: CASSQGADSNQPQHF
j_gene: TRBJ2-5; abundance: NA; v_gene: TRBV4-2; d_gene: NA; CDR3nt: TGTGCCAGCAGCCAAGGTCGGACTTTCCAAGAGACCCAGTACTTC; CDR3aa: CASSQGRTFQETQYF
j_gene: TRBJ1-4; abundance: NA; v_gene: TRBV9; d_gene: NA; CDR3nt: TGTGCCAGCAGCGTAGGGCAGAGGCAAGAAAAACTGTTTTTT; CDR3aa: CASSVGQRQEKLFF
j_gene: TRBJ2-7; abundance: NA; v_gene: TRBV5-1; d_gene: NA; CDR3nt: TGCGCCAGCAGCCCGGATAACAGGGTACACTACGAGCAGTACTTC; CDR3aa: CASSPDNRVHYEQYF
j_gene: TRBJ1-3; abundance: NA; v_gene: TRBV28; d_gene: NA; CDR3nt: TGTGCCAGCAGCCCCGACAGATCCAACACCATATATTTT; CDR3aa: CASSPDRSNTIYF
j_gene: TRBJ2-7; abundance: NA; v_gene: TRBV9; d_gene: TRBD1; CDR3nt: TGTGCCAGCAGCGTAGTGGACAGGGGCTACGAGCAGTACTTC; CDR3aa: CASSVVDRGYEQYF
j_gene: TRBJ1-6; abundance: NA; v_gene: TRBV28; d_gene: NA; CDR3nt: TGTGCCAGCAGGACCGACAATAATTCACCCCTCCACTTT; CDR3aa: CASRTDNNSPLHF
j_gene: TRBJ2-1; abundance: NA; v_gene: TRBV7-3; d_gene: TRBD1; CDR3nt: TGTGCCAGCAGCCAAGGGACAGGGGACAATGAGCAGTTCTTC; CDR3aa: CASSQGTGDNEQFF
j_gene: TRBJ2-3; abundance: NA; v_gene: TRBV28; d_gene: NA; CDR3nt: TGTGCCAGCATCGAGGGGGGGTCCTCTCCAGATACGCAGTATTTT; CDR3aa: CASIEGGSSPDTQYF
j_gene: TRBJ2-7; abundance: few; v_gene: TRBV19; d_gene: TRBD1; CDR3nt: TGTGCCAGTAGACCCCCGGGACAGGGTAACGAGCAGTACTTC; CDR3aa: CASRPPGQGNEQYF
j_gene: TRBJ2-2; abundance: NA; v_gene: TRBV5-6; d_gene: NA; CDR3nt: TGTGCCAGCAGTCTGGTTAGCGGGGAGCTGTTTTTT; CDR3aa: CASSLVSGELFF
j_gene: TRBJ2-7; abundance: few; v_gene: TRBV6-1; d_gene: NA; CDR3nt: TGTGCCAGCACTAAACTAGATAGCTACGAGCAGTACTTC; CDR3aa: CASTKLDSYEQYF
j_gene: TRBJ2-7; abundance: few; v_gene: TRBV5-4; d_gene: TRBD2; CDR3nt: TGTGCCAGCAGCTTGCCGGGGAGGGACGAGCAGTACTTC; CDR3aa: CASSLPGRDEQYF
j_gene: TRBJ2-1; abundance: NA; v_gene: TRBV29-1; d_gene: TRBD1; CDR3nt: TGCAGCGTTGAAGAAGTAGGGACAGCCTACAATGAGCAGTTCTTC; CDR3aa: CSVEEVGTAYNEQFF
j_gene: TRBJ2-3; abundance: NA; v_gene: TRBV28; d_gene: NA; CDR3nt: TGTGCCAGCAGCTTTTCCGGACACATCACAGATACGCAGTATTTT; CDR3aa: CASSFSGHITDTQYF